Included here is one T cell receptor (beta chain) sequence, with context. Its target is not known. CDR3 size: 15 residues. V gave up 3 bases and J gave up 9 bases; unmatched junction bases: 12. The V gene's germline CDR1 is SGHNT and CDR2 YYREEE (reference sequence). Indicated time point: cycle 4 day 1 (C4D1), after 5 to 7 weeks of nivolumab. Each patient experienced a relapse that followed autologous stem cell transplantation, and brentuximab vedotin exposure varied. TCRdb keeps only in-frame clones here, not all; method: immunoSEQ multiplex PCR. The sample lists around 25,000 clones, about 80% occurring once. This sample was taken from a study of PD-1 blockade in classical Hodgkin lymphoma. Study-wide findings and caveats: Some patients started nivolumab under 1 year after ASCT, and they were excluded. The study found that TCR diversity rose significantly by C4D1 in CD4+ but not CD8+ cells. Whoever responded completely had baseline diversity much like that seen in newly diagnosed patients.

This material consisted of peripheral blood mononuclear cells (PBMCs), taken before the fourth cycle of nivolumab. The J gene is TRBJ2-3, the V gene TRBV5-4; 8 bases line up with TRBD1. This receptor was taken from a human donor with classical Hodgkin lymphoma. The CDR3 DNA reads as TGTGCCAGCAGCTCCGGACAGGGCGCCCGACTAACGCAGTATTTT. This sequence encodes CASSSGQGARLTQYF.